This TCR beta chain was retrieved from a study of cytomegalovirus exposure and HLA in healthy donors. PCR employed 60 Vbeta and 13 Jbeta primers. Produced via immunoSEQ multiplex PCR; TCRdb's table is partial and in-frame only. This table holds some 150,000 clones, approximately 80% found once. This CDR3 contains 19 residues. The V gene end was trimmed by 6 bases and the J gene end by 6 bases; junction bases not matched to a gene: 21. Germline V gene data show CDR1 as SNHLY and CDR2 as FYNNEI. The TCR was taken from a man younger than 30 in good health and CMV-seropositive. The sample consisted of PBMCs. J is TRBJ2-7 and V is TRBV2; 12 positions agree with TRBD2. The CDR3 DNA is TGTGCCAGCAGGGAGATTGGGACTAGCGGGTTTTTACCTCCTCGCGAGCAGTACTTC. It specifies CASREIGTSGFLPPREQYF.